This T cell receptor beta chain stems from a study of blood T cell repertoires in COVID-19. Study-wide context: Donors in the United States, Italy and Spain gave samples during acute or convalescent COVID-19. PBMCs, B-cell-depleted T cells, or T cells were the source of the cDNA or gDNA that made up the material.

The germline CDR1 and CDR2 sequences are SGHNT and YENEEA. Trimming removed 3 bases at V and 2 bases at J, with 7 bases between. The CDR3 runs 13 residues. As processed by the authors: Reference gene primer amplification gave estimated nucleated cell counts. Assay used: immunoSEQ multiplex PCR; TCRdb lists only in-frame clones, some missing. V and J calls and clone size are as listed in that table; D and trimming were resolved from the DNA. The table has fewer than 250,000 clones, 80% to 85% seen once; the top ten hold 20%. The sample holds a few counts of this clone. V gene TRBV11-3 combines with J gene TRBJ1-2, with no clear D. This receptor was obtained from a human donor in a cohort sampled during active COVID-19. What was sequenced was peripheral blood. The CDR3: CASSFNGNYGYTF. The CDR3, as DNA: TGTGCCAGCAGCTTCAACGGGAACTATGGCTACACCTTC.